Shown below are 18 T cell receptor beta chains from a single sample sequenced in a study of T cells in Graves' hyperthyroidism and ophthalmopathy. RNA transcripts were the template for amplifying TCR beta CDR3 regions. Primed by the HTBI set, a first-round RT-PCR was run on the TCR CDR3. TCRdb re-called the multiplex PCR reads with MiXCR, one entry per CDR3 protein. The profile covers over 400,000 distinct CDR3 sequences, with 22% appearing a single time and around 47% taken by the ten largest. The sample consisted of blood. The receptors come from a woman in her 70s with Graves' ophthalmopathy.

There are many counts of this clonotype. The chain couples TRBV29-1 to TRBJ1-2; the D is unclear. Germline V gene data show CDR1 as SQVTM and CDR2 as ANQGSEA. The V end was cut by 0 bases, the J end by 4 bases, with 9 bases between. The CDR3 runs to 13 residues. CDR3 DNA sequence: TGCAGCGTTGAAGACAGGAGCCTCTATGGCTACACCTTC. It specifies CSVEDRSLYGYTF.

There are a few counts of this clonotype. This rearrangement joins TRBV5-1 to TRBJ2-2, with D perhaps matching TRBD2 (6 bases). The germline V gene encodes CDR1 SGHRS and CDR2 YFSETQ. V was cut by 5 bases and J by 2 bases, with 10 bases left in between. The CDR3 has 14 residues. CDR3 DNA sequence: TGCGCCAGCAGGCGGGGCGAAAACACCGGGGAGCTGTTTTTT. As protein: CASRRGENTGELFF.

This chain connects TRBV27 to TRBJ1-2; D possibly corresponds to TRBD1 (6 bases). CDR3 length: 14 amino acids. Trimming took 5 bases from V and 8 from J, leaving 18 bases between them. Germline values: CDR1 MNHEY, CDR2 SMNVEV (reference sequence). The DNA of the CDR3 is TGTGCCAGCAGTGCTCTAGGGGGGGCTGGGGGCTACACCTTC. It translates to CASSALGGAGGYTF.

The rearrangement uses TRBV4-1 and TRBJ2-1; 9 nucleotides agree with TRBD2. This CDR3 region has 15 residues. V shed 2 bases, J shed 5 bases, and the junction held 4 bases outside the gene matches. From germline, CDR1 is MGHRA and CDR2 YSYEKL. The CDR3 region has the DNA TGCGCCAGCAGCCAAAGCGGGAGGAACCACAATGAGCAGTTCTTC. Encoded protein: CASSQSGRNHNEQFF.

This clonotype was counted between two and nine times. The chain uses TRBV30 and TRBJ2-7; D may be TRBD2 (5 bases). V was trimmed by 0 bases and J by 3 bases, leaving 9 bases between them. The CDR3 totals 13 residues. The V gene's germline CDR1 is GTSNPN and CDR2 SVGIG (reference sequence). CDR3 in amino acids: CAWSVGVYYEQYF. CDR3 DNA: TGTGCCTGGAGTGTCGGGGTCTACTACGAGCAGTACTTC.

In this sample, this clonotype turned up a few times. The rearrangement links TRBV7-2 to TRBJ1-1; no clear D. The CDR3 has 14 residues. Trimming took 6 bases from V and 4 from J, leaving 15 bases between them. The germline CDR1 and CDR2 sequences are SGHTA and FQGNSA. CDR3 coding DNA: TGTGCCAGCAGGGGCGGGTTCCGGGGCACTGAAGCTTTCTTT. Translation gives CASRGGFRGTEAFF.

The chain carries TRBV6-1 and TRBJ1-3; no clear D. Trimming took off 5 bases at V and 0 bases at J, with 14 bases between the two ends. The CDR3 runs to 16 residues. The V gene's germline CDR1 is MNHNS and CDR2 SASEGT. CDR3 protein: CASSPSGPSSGNTIYF. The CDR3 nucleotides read TGTGCCAGCAGTCCCTCGGGCCCCAGCTCTGGAAACACCATATATTTT.

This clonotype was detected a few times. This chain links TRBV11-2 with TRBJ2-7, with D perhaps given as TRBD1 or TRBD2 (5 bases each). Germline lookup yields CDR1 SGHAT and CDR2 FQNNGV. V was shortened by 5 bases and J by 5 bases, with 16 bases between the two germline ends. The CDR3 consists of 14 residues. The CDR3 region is CASSLAFGAHEQYF. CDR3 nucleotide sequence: TGTGCCAGCAGCCTAGCTTTTGGGGCCCACGAGCAGTACTTC.

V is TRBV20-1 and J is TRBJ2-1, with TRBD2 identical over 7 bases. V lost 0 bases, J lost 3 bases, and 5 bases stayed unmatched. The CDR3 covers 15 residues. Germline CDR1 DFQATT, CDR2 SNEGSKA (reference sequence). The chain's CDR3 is CSARDPRTSYNEQFF. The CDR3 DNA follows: TGCAGTGCTAGAGATCCAAGGACTAGCTACAATGAGCAGTTCTTC.

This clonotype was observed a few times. CDR3 sequence (DNA): TGTGCCAGCAGCTTCCGGGACAGGCTTTACTTC. Its protein product is CASSFRDRLYF. V and J are TRBV11-2 and TRBJ2-5; TRBD1 matches at 8 bases. V was clipped by 3 bases and J by 14 bases; unmatched bases: 5. There are 11 residues in the CDR3. Germline V CDR1 and CDR2: SGHAT, FQNNGV.

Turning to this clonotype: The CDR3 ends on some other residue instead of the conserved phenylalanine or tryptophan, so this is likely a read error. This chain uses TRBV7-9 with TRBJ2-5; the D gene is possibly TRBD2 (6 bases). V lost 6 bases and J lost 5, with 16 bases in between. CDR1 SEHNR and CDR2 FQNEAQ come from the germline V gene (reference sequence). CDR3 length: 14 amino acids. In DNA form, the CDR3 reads TGTGCCAGCAGTCTAGCAGCGGCGGGGGAGACCCAGTACCTC. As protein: CASSLAAAGETQYL.

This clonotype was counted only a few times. The CDR3 DNA follows: TGCGCCAGCAGCCACGCGACAGGGGCCTACGAGCAGTACTTC. Amino acid sequence: CASSHATGAYEQYF. This chain uses TRBV5-1 with TRBJ2-7; 8 bases are a match to TRBD1. Unmatched junction bases numbered 5, after V lost 4 bases and J lost 2 bases. Germline-derived CDR1 and CDR2 are SGHRS and YFSETQ. This CDR3 region has 14 residues.

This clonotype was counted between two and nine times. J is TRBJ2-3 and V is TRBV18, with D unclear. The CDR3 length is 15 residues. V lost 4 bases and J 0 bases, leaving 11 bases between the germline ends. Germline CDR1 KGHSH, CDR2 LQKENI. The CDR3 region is CASSRRSLSTDTQYF. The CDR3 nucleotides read TGTGCCAGCTCACGGAGATCTTTGAGCACAGATACGCAGTATTTT.

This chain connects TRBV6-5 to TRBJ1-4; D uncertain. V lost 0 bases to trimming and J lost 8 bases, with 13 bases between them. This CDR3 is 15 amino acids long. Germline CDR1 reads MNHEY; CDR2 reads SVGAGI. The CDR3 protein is CASSYSNGVSEKLFF. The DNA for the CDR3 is TGTGCCAGCAGTTACTCGAATGGGGTTTCCGAAAAACTGTTTTTT.

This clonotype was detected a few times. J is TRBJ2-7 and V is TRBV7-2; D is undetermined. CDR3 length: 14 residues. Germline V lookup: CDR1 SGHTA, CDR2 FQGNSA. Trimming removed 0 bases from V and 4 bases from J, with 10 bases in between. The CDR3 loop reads CASSLAVSVYEQYF. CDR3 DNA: TGTGCCAGCAGCTTAGCGGTTTCAGTGTACGAGCAGTACTTC.

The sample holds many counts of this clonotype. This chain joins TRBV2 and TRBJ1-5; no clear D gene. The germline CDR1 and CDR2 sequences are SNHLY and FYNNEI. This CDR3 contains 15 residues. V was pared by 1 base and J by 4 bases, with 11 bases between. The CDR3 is CASSEEKGWNQPQHF. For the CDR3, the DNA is TGTGCCAGCAGTGAAGAGAAGGGTTGGAATCAGCCCCAGCATTTT.

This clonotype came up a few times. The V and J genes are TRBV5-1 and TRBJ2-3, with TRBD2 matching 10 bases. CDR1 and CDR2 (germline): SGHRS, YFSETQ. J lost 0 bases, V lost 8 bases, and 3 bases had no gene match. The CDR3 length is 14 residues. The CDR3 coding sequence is TGCGCCAGTACTAGCGGGGTTAGCACAGATACGCAGTATTTT. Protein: CASTSGVSTDTQYF.

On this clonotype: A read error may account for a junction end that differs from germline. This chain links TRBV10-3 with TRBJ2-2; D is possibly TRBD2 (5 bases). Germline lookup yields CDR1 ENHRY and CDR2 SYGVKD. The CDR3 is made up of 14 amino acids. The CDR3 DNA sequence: TGTGACATCAAAGCGGCGGAGAACACCGGGGAGCTGTTTTTT. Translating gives CDIKAAENTGELFF.